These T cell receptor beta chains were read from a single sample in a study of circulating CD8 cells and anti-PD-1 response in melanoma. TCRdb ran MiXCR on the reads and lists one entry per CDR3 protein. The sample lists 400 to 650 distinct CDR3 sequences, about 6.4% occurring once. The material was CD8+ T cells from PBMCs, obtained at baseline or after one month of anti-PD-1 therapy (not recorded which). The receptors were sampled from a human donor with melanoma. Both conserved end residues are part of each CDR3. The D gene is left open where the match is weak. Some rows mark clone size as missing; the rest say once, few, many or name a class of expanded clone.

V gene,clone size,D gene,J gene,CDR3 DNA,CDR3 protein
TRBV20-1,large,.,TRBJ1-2,TGCAGTGCTAGGGCGTGGACACCTGCTAACTATGGCTACACCTTC,CSARAWTPANYGYTF
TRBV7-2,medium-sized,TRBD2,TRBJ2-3,TGTGCCAGCAGCCTAACTAGCGGGGTTGGAGATACGCAGTATTTT,CASSLTSGVGDTQYF
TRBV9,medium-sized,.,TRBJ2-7,TGTGCCAGCGCGCCGGGAACTCACGTGGTCGAGCAGTACTTC,CASAPGTHVVEQYF
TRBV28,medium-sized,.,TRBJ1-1,TGTGCCAGCAGTTTACGTGCCGGCCTTGAAGCTTTCTTT,CASSLRAGLEAFF
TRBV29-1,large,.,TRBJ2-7,TGCAGCGTTGTAGAGGGCTACGAGCAGTACTTC,CSVVEGYEQYF
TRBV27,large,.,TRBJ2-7,TGTGCCAGCGGGGCTAGCTCCTACGAGCAGTACTTC,CASGASSYEQYF
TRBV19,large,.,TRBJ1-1,TGTGCCAGCAAGACGGGGATCGCTGAAGCTTTCTTT,CASKTGIAEAFF
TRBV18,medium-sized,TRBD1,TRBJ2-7,TGTGCCAGCTCACCAAGACCGGGACAGGGAGACTCCTACGAGCAGTACTTC,CASSPRPGQGDSYEQYF
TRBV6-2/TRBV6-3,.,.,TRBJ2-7,TGTGCCAGCAGTTACAACAGGGACGAGCAGTACTTC,CASSYNRDEQYF
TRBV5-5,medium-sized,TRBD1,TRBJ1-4,TGTGCCAGCAGCTTGGCGGGACAGGGGGCGGCTAATGAAAAACTGTTTTTT,CASSLAGQGAANEKLFF
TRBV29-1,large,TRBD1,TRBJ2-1,TGCAGCGTTCCCGGACAGGTTAACAATGAGCAGTTCTTC,CSVPGQVNNEQFF
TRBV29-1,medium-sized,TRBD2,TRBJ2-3,TGCAGCGTTTATCTAGCGGACGGGACGCAGTATTTT,CSVYLADGTQYF
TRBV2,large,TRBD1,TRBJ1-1,TGTGCCAGCAGGAAGTCTCTCGACAGGGGAGGCACTGAAGCTTTCTTT,CASRKSLDRGGTEAFF
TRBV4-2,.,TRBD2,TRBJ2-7,TGTGCCAGCAGCCAAGATTTGACTAGCGGTTGGCAGTACTTC,CASSQDLTSGWQYF
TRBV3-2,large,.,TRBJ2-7,TGTGCCAGCAGCCATAGGGACAGGGGGTATGGCGAGCAGTACTTC,CASSHRDRGYGEQYF
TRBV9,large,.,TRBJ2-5,TGTGCCAGCAGCCCTCAGACCGGACAAGAGACCCAGTACTTC,CASSPQTGQETQYF
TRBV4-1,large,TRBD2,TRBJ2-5,TGCGCCAGCAGCCAAGATCCCGGACTAGCGGGGTTAGAGACCCAGTACTTC,CASSQDPGLAGLETQYF
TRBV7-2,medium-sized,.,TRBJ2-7,TGTGCCAGCAGCTCGACCCCAAGCGGGTACTACGAGCAGTACTTC,CASSSTPSGYYEQYF
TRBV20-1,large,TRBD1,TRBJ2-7,TGCAGTGCTAGAGATGTAAAGGGGACAGAGACCTACGAGCAGTACTTC,CSARDVKGTETYEQYF
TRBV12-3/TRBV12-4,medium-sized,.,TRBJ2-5,TGTGCCAGCAGGCCTGGACTGGAAGAGACCCAGTACTTC,CASRPGLEETQYF
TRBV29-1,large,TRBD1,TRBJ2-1,TGCAGCGTTTCCGGGACAGGGGTCTACAATGAGCAGTTCTTC,CSVSGTGVYNEQFF
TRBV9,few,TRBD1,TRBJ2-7,TGTGCCAGCAGCGTTAAAGGGACAGGGGGCTACGAGCAGTACTTC,CASSVKGTGGYEQYF
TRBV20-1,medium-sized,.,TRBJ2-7,TGCAGTGCTAGAGGCACTAGTCATTCCTCCTACGAGCAGTACTTC,CSARGTSHSSYEQYF
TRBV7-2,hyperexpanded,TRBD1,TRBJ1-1,TGTGCCAGCAGGAGGACAGGACCGGTTGAAGCTTTCTTT,CASRRTGPVEAFF
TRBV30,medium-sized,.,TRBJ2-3,TGTGCCTGGATGCTGACACAGAGCACAGATACGCAGTATTTT,CAWMLTQSTDTQYF
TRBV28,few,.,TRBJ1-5,TGTGCCAGCAGTTTGAGGGGAATGGGTCAGCCCCAGCATTTT,CASSLRGMGQPQHF
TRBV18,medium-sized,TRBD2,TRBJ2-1,TGTGCCAGCTCACCAGTTTCGAGCGGGGGTAACAATGAGCAGTTCTTC,CASSPVSSGGNNEQFF
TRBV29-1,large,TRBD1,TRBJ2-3,TGCAGCGTTGAGGGGACAGGGGTTATAGATACGCAGTATTTT,CSVEGTGVIDTQYF
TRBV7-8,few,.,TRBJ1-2,TGTGCCAGCAGCTTAGGCCCCAGGGATCCAGACTATGGCTACACCTTC,CASSLGPRDPDYGYTF
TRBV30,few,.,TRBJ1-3,TGTGCCTGGGAGAAGATGGGAAACACCATATATTTT,CAWEKMGNTIYF
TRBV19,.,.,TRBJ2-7,TGTGCCAGTAGCCTCACTAGGGACTACGAGCAGTACTTC,CASSLTRDYEQYF
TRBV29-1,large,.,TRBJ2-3,TGCAGCGTTGACGGCGGCAGCCTCCCCACAGATACGCAGTATTTT,CSVDGGSLPTDTQYF
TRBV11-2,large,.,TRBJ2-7,TGTGCCAGCAGCCCATGGCAGGGGACCGACGAGCAGTACTTC,CASSPWQGTDEQYF
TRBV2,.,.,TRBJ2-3,TGTGCCAGCAAGACCTGGGGACCCTGGACGTATTTT,CASKTWGPWTYF
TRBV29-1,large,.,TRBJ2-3,TGCAGCGTGCGGTGGAGGGGCACTAGCACAGATACGCAGTATTTT,CSVRWRGTSTDTQYF
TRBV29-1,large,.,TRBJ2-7,TGCAGCGTTGAAGATCCCGGCAGGGATAGCTCCTACGAGCAGTACTTC,CSVEDPGRDSSYEQYF
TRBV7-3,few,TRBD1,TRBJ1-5,TGTGCCAGCAGCCTCCAGGGGGGGCCCCAGCATTTT,CASSLQGGPQHF
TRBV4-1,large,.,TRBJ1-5,TGCGCCAGCAGCCTGTGGGAAGGGGGCAATCAGCCCCAGCATTTT,CASSLWEGGNQPQHF
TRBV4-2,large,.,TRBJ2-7,TGTGCCAGCAGCCAAGGTGGTGTTGCCGAGCAGTACTTC,CASSQGGVAEQYF
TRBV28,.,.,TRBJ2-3,TGTGCCAGCAGTTTCCATCAGGGCACAGATACGCAGTATTTT,CASSFHQGTDTQYF
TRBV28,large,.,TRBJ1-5,TGTGCCAGCAGTTTTGGGGATTATAGCAATCAGCCCCAGCATTTT,CASSFGDYSNQPQHF
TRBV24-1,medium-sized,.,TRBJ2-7,TGTGCCACCAGTGATGAACCCACTCGAGAGGAGCAGTACTTC,CATSDEPTREEQYF
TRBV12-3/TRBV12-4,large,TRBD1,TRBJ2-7,TGTGCCAGCAGTGGACAGGGGCTAACCTACGAGCAGTACTTC,CASSGQGLTYEQYF
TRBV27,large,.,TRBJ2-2,TGTGCCAGCAGTTTTGAGGACACATTTAACACCGGGGAGCTGTTTTTT,CASSFEDTFNTGELFF
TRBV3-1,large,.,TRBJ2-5,TGTGCCAGCAGCCCCGGGGTAGCGGCCCAAGAGACCCAGTACTTC,CASSPGVAAQETQYF
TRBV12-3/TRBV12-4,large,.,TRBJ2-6,TGTGCCAGCAAGGATCGCGGGGCCTATAACGTCCTGACTTTC,CASKDRGAYNVLTF